This record concerns one T cell receptor (beta chain) sequence. The antigen is not known. The data were obtained in a study of OX40 agonist ivuxolimab in advanced cancers. Study-level information: Partial responses occurred in three patients (one hepatocellular carcinoma, two cutaneous melanoma). Findings and limits, study-wide: Among the nonresponders, some also had low normalized T-cell clonal expansion.

This CDR3 has 15 residues. CDR1 is MDHEN, CDR2 SYDVKM, per germline. With 5 bases removed from V and 1 base from J, the gap between germline ends came to 12 bases. TCRdb keeps only in-frame clones here, not all; method: immunoSEQ multiplex PCR. The sample includes more than 50,000 clones, roughly 81% of them seen just once. This receptor was identified in an adult with an advanced solid tumor such as melanoma, head and neck, liver or kidney cancer. The chain carries TRBV28 and TRBJ1-5; D remains unclear. Sequenced material: CD4+ or CD8+ T cells sorted from blood, taken in a trial of the OX40 agonist ivuxolimab. CDR3 coding DNA: TGTGCCAGCAGTCAAAACTTATTAAGCAATCAGCCCCAGCATTTT. It specifies CASSQNLLSNQPQHF.